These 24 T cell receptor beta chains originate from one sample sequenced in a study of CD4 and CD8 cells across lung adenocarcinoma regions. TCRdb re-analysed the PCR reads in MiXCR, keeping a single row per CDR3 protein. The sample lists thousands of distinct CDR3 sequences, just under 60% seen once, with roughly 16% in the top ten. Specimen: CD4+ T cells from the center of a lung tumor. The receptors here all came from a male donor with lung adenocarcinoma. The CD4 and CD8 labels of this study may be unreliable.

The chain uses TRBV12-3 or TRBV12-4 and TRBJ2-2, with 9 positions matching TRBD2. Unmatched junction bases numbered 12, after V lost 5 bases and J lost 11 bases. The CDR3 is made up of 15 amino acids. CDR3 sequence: CASSPLAGNYSELFF. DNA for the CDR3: TGTGCCAGCAGTCCCCTAGCGGGGAACTACAGTGAGCTGTTTTTT.

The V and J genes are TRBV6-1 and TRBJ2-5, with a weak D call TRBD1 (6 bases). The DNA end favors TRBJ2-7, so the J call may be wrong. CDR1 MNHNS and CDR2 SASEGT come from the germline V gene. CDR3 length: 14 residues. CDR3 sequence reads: CASSLTGPGYEQYF. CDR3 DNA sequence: TGTGCCAGCAGCCTAACAGGGCCTGGCTACGAGCAGTACTTC.

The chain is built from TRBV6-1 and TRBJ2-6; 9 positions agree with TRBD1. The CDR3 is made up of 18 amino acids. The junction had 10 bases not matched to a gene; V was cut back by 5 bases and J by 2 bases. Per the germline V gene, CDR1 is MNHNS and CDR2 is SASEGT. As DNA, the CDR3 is TGTGCCAGCAGTAAAACCTCCGGGACAGGGACTGGGGCCAACGTCCTGACTTTC. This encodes CASSKTSGTGTGANVLTF.

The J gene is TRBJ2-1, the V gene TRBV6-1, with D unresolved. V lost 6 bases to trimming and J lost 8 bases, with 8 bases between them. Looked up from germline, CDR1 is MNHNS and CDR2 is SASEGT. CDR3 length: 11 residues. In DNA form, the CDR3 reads TGTGCCAGCAGGGAAAGCTATGAGCAGTTCTTC. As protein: CASRESYEQFF.

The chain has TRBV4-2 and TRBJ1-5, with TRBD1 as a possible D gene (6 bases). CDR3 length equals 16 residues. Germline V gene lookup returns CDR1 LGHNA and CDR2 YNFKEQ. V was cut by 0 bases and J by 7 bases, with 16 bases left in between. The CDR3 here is CASSQELSGVGQPQHF. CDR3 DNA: TGTGCCAGCAGCCAAGAGTTGTCAGGGGTGGGCCAGCCCCAGCATTTT.

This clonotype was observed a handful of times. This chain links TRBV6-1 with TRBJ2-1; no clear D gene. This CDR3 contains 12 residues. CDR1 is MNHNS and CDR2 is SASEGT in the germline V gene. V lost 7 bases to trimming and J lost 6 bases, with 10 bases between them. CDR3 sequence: CASTPIFNEQFF. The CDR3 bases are TGTGCCAGCACCCCGATCTTCAATGAGCAGTTCTTC.

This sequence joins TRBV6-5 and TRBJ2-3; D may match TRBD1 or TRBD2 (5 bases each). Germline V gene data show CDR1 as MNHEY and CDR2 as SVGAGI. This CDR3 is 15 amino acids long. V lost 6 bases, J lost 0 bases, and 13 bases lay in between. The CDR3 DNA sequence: TGTGCCAGCAGACTCGGGACCATTAGCACAGATACGCAGTATTTT. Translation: CASRLGTISTDTQYF.

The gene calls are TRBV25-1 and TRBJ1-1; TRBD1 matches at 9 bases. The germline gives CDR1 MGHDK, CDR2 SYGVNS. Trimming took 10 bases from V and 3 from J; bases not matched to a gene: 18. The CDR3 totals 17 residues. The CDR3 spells CATGGQKGQGLYTEAFF. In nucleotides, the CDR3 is TGTGCCACCGGGGGGCAGAAGGGACAGGGACTTTACACTGAAGCTTTCTTT.

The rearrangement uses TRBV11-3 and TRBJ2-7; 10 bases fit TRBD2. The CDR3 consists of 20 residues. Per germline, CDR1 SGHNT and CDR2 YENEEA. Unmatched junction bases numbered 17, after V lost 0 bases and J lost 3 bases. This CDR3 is CASSLELISGASGRYYEQYF. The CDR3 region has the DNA TGTGCCAGCAGCTTAGAGCTGATCTCAGGGGCTAGCGGGAGATACTACGAGCAGTACTTC.

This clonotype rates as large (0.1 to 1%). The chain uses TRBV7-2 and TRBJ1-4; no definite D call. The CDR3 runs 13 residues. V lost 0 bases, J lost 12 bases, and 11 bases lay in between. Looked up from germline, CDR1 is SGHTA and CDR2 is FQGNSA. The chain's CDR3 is CASSLAGRSQLFF. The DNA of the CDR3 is TGTGCCAGCAGCTTAGCAGGGAGAAGTCAACTGTTTTTT.

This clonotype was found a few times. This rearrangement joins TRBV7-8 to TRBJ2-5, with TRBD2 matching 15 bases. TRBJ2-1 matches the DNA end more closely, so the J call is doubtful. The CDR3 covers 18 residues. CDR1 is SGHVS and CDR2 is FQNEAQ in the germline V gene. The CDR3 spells CASSLVGLAGGRMGEQFF. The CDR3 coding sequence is TGTGCCAGCAGCTTAGTCGGACTAGCGGGAGGGCGCATGGGTGAGCAGTTCTTC.

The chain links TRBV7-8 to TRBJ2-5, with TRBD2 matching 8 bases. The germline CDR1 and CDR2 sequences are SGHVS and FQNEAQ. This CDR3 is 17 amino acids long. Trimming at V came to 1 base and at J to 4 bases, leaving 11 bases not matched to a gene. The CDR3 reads CASSLGVTSGRGETQYF. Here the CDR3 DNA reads TGTGCCAGCAGCTTAGGCGTAACCAGCGGGAGAGGAGAGACCCAGTACTTC.

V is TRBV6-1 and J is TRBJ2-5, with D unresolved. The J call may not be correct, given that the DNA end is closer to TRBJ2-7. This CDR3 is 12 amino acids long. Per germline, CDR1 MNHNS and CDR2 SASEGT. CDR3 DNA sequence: TGTGCCAGCAGCCTGAGTAGCAACGAGCAGTACTTC. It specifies CASSLSSNEQYF.

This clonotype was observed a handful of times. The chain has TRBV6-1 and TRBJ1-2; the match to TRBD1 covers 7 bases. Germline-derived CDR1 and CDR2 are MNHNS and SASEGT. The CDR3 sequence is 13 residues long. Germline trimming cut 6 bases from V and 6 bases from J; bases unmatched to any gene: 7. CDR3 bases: TGTGCCAGCAGAACGACAGGGATAAATGGCTACACCTTC. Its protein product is CASRTTGINGYTF.

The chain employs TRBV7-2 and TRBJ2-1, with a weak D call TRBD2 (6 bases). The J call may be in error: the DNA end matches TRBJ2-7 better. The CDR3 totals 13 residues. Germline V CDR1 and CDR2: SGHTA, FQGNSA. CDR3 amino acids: CASSPWGAYEQYF. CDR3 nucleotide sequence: TGTGCCAGCAGCCCCTGGGGGGCCTACGAGCAGTACTTC.

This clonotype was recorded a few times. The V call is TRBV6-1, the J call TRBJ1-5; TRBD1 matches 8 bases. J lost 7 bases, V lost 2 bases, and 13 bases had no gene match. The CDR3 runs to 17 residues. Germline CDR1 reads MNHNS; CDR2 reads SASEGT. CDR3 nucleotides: TGTGCCAGCAGTGAATGGGCAGGGGGCGCATCCCCCCAGCCCCAGCATTTT. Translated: CASSEWAGGASPQPQHF.

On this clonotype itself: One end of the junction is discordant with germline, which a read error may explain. CDR3 loop: CASSRREVEKNEQFF. The CDR3 coding sequence is TGTGCCAGCAGTAGGCGGGAGGTCGAGAAAAATGAGCAGTTTTTT. The J gene is TRBJ2-1, the V gene TRBV6-1, with 8 positions matching TRBD2. Per the germline V gene, CDR1 is MNHNS and CDR2 is SASEGT. The length of the CDR3 is 15 residues.

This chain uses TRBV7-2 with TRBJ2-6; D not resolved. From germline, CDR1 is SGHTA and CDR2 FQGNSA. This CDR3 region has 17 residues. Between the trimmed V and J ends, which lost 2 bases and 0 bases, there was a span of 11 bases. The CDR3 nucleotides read TGTGCCAGCAGCTTATTAAGTCTTAGCTCTGGGGCCAACGTCCTGACTTTC. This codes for CASSLLSLSSGANVLTF.

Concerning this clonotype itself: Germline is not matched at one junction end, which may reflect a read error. CDR3 DNA sequence: TGCGGTGCGGGGGTGGGGGGCAAAGATATTCAGTACTTC. Translating it yields CGAGVGGKDIQYF. The rearrangement uses TRBV20-1 and TRBJ2-4; D perhaps matches TRBD2 (7 bases). Germline CDR1 reads DFQATT; CDR2 reads SNEGSKA (reference sequence). CDR3 size: 13 residues.

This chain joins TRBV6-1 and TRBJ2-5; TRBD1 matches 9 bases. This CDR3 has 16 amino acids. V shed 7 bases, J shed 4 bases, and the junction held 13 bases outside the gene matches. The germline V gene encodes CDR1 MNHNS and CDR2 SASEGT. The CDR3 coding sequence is TGTGCCAGCACCCAGGGACTCGGGACAGGGTCAGAGACCCAGTACTTC. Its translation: CASTQGLGTGSETQYF.

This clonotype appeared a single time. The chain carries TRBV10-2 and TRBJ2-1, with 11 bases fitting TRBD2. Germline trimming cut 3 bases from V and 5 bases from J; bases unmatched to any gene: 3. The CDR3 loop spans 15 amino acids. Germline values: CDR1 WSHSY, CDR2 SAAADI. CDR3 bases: TGCGCCAGCAGTGACGGGACTAGCGGACACAATGAGCAGTTCTTC. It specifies CASSDGTSGHNEQFF.

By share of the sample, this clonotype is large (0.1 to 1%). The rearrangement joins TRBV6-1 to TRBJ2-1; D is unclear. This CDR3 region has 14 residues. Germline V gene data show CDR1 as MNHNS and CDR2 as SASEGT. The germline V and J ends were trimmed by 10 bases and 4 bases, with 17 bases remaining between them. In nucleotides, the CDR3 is TGTGCCACCTCCGCGCGGATTCCTTACAATGAGCAGTTCTTC. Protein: CATSARIPYNEQFF.

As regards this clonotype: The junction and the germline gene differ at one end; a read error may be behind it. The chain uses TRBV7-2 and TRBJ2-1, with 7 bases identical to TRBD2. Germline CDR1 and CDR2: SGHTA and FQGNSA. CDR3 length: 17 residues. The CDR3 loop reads CASSFPSGASSYGEQFF. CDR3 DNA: TGTGCCAGCAGCTTCCCGAGCGGGGCAAGCTCCTACGGTGAGCAGTTTTTT.

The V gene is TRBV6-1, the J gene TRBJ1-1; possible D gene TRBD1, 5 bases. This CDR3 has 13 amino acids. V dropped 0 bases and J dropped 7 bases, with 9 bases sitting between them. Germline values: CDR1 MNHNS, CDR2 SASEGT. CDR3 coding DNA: TGTGCCAGCAGTGAAGCCTGGGACGGTGAAGCTTTCTTT. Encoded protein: CASSEAWDGEAFF.